Below, 18 T cell receptor beta chains from the same sample are listed, as sequenced in a study of T cell changes during pregnancy in multiple sclerosis (dated by TCRdb to the late 2010s). The library was made by the immunoSEQ multiplex PCR assay. Here the immuneACCESS table is served through TCRdb, limited to in-frame sequences with V and J called. Missing clones are a known gap in these copies; in checked studies unresolved V genes cover under half, and the rest lacks a known reason. Within this sample are fewer than 65,000 clones, with approximately 90% of them counted one time only. The ten largest clones capture roughly 10% of the sample. The starting material was CD8+ T cells from peripheral blood mononuclear cells, obtained after pregnancy. These receptors were taken from a female donor with multiple sclerosis, enrolled in a pregnancy study.

Concerning this clone: The same CDR3 also results from other DNA sequences found in this sample. The chain recombines TRBV9 with TRBJ1-1, with a weak D call TRBD1 (5 bases). V dropped 0 bases and J dropped 1 base, with 7 bases sitting between them. CDR3 size: 14 residues. Germline CDR1 reads SGDLS; CDR2 reads YYNGEE. The CDR3 sequence: CASSVGQGNTEAFF. CDR3 bases: TGTGCCAGCAGCGTAGGGCAGGGGAACACTGAAGCTTTCTTT.

This chain joins TRBV4-1 and TRBJ2-1; TRBD2 aligns across 8 bases. Trimming cost V 6 bases and J 5 bases; bases outside gene matches: 9. CDR1 and CDR2 (germline): MGHRA, YSYEKL. The CDR3 runs 15 residues. The CDR3 DNA sequence: TGCGCCAGCAGTTATACAGCGGGGGAACACAATGAGCAGTTCTTC. It codes for CASSYTAGEHNEQFF.

CDR3 protein: CASSSLTGPPSPLHF. Written as DNA, the CDR3 is TGTGCCAGCAGTTCATTGACAGGGCCACCCTCACCCCTCCACTTT. The rearrangement links TRBV27 to TRBJ1-6, with 7 bases identical to TRBD1. The trim removed 4 bases at V and 10 bases at J, leaving 10 bases unmatched. The germline V gene has CDR1 MNHEY and CDR2 SMNVEV (reference sequence). CDR3 length equals 15 residues.

The J gene is TRBJ2-2, the V gene TRBV19; 7 positions agree with TRBD1. J gave up 6 bases and V 6 bases, and 4 bases lay outside the gene matches. Looked up from germline, CDR1 is LNHDA and CDR2 is SQIVND (reference sequence). The CDR3 length is 13 residues. For the CDR3, the DNA is TGTGCCAGTAGCCCAGGGGGTGCCGGGGAGCTGTTTTTT. Encoded protein: CASSPGGAGELFF.

The rearrangement joins TRBV5-1 to TRBJ2-7; D possibly corresponds to TRBD1 (6 bases). V gave up 7 bases and J gave up 3 bases, with 14 bases separating them. This CDR3 has 13 residues. Germline-derived CDR1 and CDR2 are SGHRS and YFSETQ. CDR3 nucleotide sequence: TGCGCCAGCCGTTGGACAGAGAGCTACGAGCAGTACTTC. It translates to CASRWTESYEQYF.

The chain couples TRBV27 to TRBJ1-1, with 9 bases lining up with TRBD1. Germline CDR1 and CDR2: MNHEY and SMNVEV (reference sequence). CDR3 length equals 16 residues. V shed 5 bases, J shed 4 bases, and the junction held 11 bases outside the gene matches. CDR3 protein: CASSPSFGDRVTEAFF. The CDR3 DNA follows: TGTGCCAGCAGTCCCTCCTTTGGGGACAGGGTCACTGAAGCTTTCTTT.

The V gene is TRBV9, the J gene TRBJ2-3; 8 bases fit TRBD2. Germline CDR1 and CDR2: SGDLS and YYNGEE. The CDR3 spans 15 residues. After removal of 4 bases from V and 1 base from J, the junction contained 5 bases not matched to a gene. The CDR3 bases are TGTGCCAGCAGCAAGACTAGCGCACGCACAGATACGCAGTATTTT. Translated: CASSKTSARTDTQYF.

This chain connects TRBV19 to TRBJ1-5, with D hard to call. Trimming stripped 2 bases from V and 3 bases from J, with 8 bases between. This CDR3 has 14 residues. Germline-derived CDR1 and CDR2 are LNHDA and SQIVND (reference sequence). CDR3 amino acids: CASSIQAYNQPQHF. CDR3 in DNA: TGTGCCAGTAGTATACAGGCGTACAATCAGCCCCAGCATTTT.

This clone was observed a single time. The V gene is TRBV15, the J gene TRBJ1-1; D is unclear. The germline gives CDR1 LNHNV, CDR2 YYDKDF (reference sequence). Trimming stripped 0 bases from V and 1 base from J, with 9 bases between. CDR3 length: 15 residues. Here the CDR3 DNA reads TGTGCCACCAGCAGAGATTTACGGGGGAACACTGAAGCTTTCTTT. Translating gives CATSRDLRGNTEAFF.

The gene calls are TRBV9 and TRBJ2-2; possibly TRBD1 for D (6 bases). This CDR3 has 15 amino acids. The germline gives CDR1 SGDLS, CDR2 YYNGEE. The V gene lost 3 bases and the J gene lost 1 base, with 10 bases spanning the gap. In DNA, the CDR3 is TGTGCCAGCAGCGAGGACAGAGAGAACACCGGGGAGCTGTTTTTT. This sequence encodes CASSEDRENTGELFF.

The chain has TRBV15 and TRBJ1-1; no clear D. The CDR3 is made up of 14 amino acids. V lost 5 bases, J lost 0 bases, and 10 bases lay in between. Per germline, CDR1 LNHNV and CDR2 YYDKDF (reference sequence). Here the CDR3 reads CATSQRGMNTEAFF. The DNA for the CDR3 is TGTGCCACCAGCCAACGAGGGATGAACACTGAAGCTTTCTTT.

DNA for the CDR3: TGTGCCAGCAGCTTCGACAGGCCGAGCTCTGGGGCCAACGTCCTGACTTTC. This codes for CASSFDRPSSGANVLTF. J is TRBJ2-6 and V is TRBV11-1; perhaps TRBD1 as D (6 bases). The CDR3 sequence is 17 residues long. Germline V gene data show CDR1 as SGHAT and CDR2 as FQDESV (reference sequence). V lost 3 bases, J lost 0 bases, and 12 bases lay in between.

The chain combines TRBV6-6 with TRBJ2-7; the D is unclear. Germline V gene sequence: CDR1 MNHNY, CDR2 SVGAGI (reference sequence). This CDR3 contains 14 residues. Between the trimmed V and J ends, which lost 5 bases and 3 bases, there was a span of 14 bases. CDR3 nucleotides: TGTGCCAGCAGTGCCAGTAACCTTTTCTACGAGCAGTACTTC. Amino acids: CASSASNLFYEQYF.

This chain joins TRBV4-2 and TRBJ1-2, with TRBD1 identical over 7 bases. Germline V gene data show CDR1 as LGHNA and CDR2 as YNFKEQ. The CDR3 is 16 residues long. The junction had 8 bases not matched to a gene; V was cut back by 2 bases and J by 2 bases. The CDR3 DNA reads TGTGCCAGCAGCCAACTAAGAGCGACAGGGAACTATGGCTACACCTTC. This sequence encodes CASSQLRATGNYGYTF.

V and J are TRBV6-1 and TRBJ1-5; D is perhaps TRBD1 (6 bases). Deletions cut 8 bases from V and 0 bases from J, with 11 bases between. The germline CDR1 and CDR2 sequences are MNHNS and SASEGT. The CDR3 consists of 14 residues. The CDR3, as DNA: TGTGCCAGCGAGGGGGGGGTTAGCAATCAGCCCCAGCATTTT. It translates to CASEGGVSNQPQHF.

V gene TRBV18 combines with J gene TRBJ2-3; tentative D call: TRBD1 (6 bases). This CDR3 region has 15 residues. The V gene's germline CDR1 is KGHSH and CDR2 LQKENI. Between the trimmed V and J ends, which lost 2 bases and 5 bases, there was a span of 14 bases. CDR3 nucleotides: TGTGCCAGCTCACCAACCCTGACAGGCCGAGATACGCAGTATTTT. Protein sequence: CASSPTLTGRDTQYF.

This chain links TRBV4-1 with TRBJ2-1; 8 bases match TRBD2. Germline V gives CDR1 MGHRA, CDR2 YSYEKL. The CDR3 consists of 15 residues. The V segment lost 2 bases and the J segment 8 bases; nucleotides outside the gene matches: 8. The CDR3 bases are TGCGCCAGCAGCCAACCAGGACTAGCCAGCTATGAGCAGTTCTTC. Encoded protein: CASSQPGLASYEQFF.

The gene calls are TRBV19 and TRBJ2-1; D remains unclear. Germline CDR1 and CDR2: LNHDA and SQIVND (reference sequence). Trimming took off 2 bases at V and 7 bases at J, with 3 bases between the two ends. The CDR3 has 11 residues. The DNA of the CDR3 is TGTGCCAGTAGTATAACAAATGAGCAGTTCTTC. Protein: CASSITNEQFF.